This T cell receptor beta chain was obtained from a study of monozygotic twins with cystic fibrosis (dated by TCRdb to the early 2020s). Turning to the overall study: Barcoded libraries were made from three micrograms of fragmented DNA using about 14 PCR cycles. Twins were ranked among about 1,100 cohort participants for weight-for-height and FEVPerc (FEV1 disease centile) on the day of blood sampling. To assess genetic influence on V and J gene usage, the study compared TCR beta repertoires within and across 16 monozygotic twin pairs with cystic fibrosis. Data for three of the twin pairs had previously been reported in another context. Made up mostly of children and adolescents, the cohort included ten female and six male twin pairs ranging in age from roughly 2.0 to 40 years, with a median of about 9.1 years.

CDR1 MDHEN and CDR2 SYDVKM are derived from the germline V gene. The CDR3 measures 15 amino acids from cysteine to phenylalanine. CDR3 DNA only is kept here, 45 bases in frame from base 1. V is cut back by 8 bases and J by 4 bases, with 13 bases in the junction unmatched. Overall study outcomes, separate from this receptor: In 13 of 16 pairs, V gene usage most closely resembled the co-twin's, and the same held for J usage in 8 of 16 pairs, a pattern suggesting genetic constraints. Simpson clonality was generally low (median 0.0095), which suggests a naive-dominated repertoire, and clonality was higher in the most severely affected patients. Significantly higher nucleotide-identical clonotype sharing was observed within monozygotic CF twin pairs than between unrelated CF individuals (P = 0.000026, Mann-Whitney). Only a small cohort was studied, and no association of shared CDR3 numbers with age, concordance or disease severity was found.

Following the manufacturer's instructions, the researchers used the immunoSEQ immune profiling system to amplify TCR beta CDR3 regions via multiplex PCR. Sequencing was performed on an Illumina NextSeq system. Under the source paper's analysis protocol: The immunoSEQ Analyzer platform handled processing of the sequence data, and clonality was calculated by taking the square root of Simpson's index of productive rearrangements. Jensen-Shannon distance served as the measure of similarity in V and J usage, while OLGA was used to compute CDR3 generation probabilities. Shared CDR3 sequences were searched against the immuneACCESS database (August 2020) and VDJdb (December 2020). This is the immuneACCESS table as TCRdb keeps it, with only in-frame sequences that have V and J called. A part of the clones is gone; compared with another copy, unresolved V genes explain less than half, and the rest is unexplained. The D gene and trimming were derived from the DNA, and the V and J assignments and clone size from that table. The sample table contains around 34,000 clones; only one count was recorded for roughly nine tenths of them. 0.85% to 1% of the sample is in the top ten clones.

The twin pairs came from the European Cystic Fibrosis Twin and Sibling Study Cohort, a cohort that recruited patients from 150 to 200 CF clinics across 14 European countries. Zygosity and CFTR genotype were verified in-house, and zygosity was tested by multiplex PCR of nine short tandem repeat loci. Peripheral blood was taken from each twin, and clinical parameters were recorded on the day of blood sampling. Genomic DNA was isolated from peripheral blood cells with phenol/chloroform and kept in TE buffer at 4 degrees C. Remarks on this clone: No antigen is known for it. The input lacks base qualities; no much larger clone sits a single base away.

This sequence uses TRBV28 and TRBJ2-7, with 8 central nucleotides matching TRBD2. This TCR came from a girl aged 2 to 10 with cystic fibrosis. Sequencing was performed on blood. The CDR3 corresponds to CASPRRRGVQYEQYF. At the DNA level, the sequence is TGTGCCAGCCCACGAAGGCGGGGGGTTCAATACGAGCAGTACTTC.